One T cell receptor (beta chain) is described in this entry. CDR1 is SGHRS and CDR2 is YFSETQ in the germline V gene. V lost 3 bases to trimming and J lost 2 bases, with 12 bases between them. This CDR3 contains 14 residues. These data originate in a study of shared clonotypes between healthy human individuals. Using immunoSEQ multiplex PCR, the repertoire was profiled, and TCRdb retains in-frame clones only, with some absent. The top ten hold roughly 0.13% of the sample, which has 2 million to 3 million clones, approximately 90% seen once. The gene calls are TRBV5-1 and TRBJ2-7, with D perhaps given as TRBD1 or TRBD2 (5 bases each). The receptor's source is a man in his late teens or twenties in good health. Sequenced input: naive CD4+ T cells sorted from blood. The subset was: CD45RA+ positively selected. CDR3: CASSWLEGPYEQYF. CDR3 coding DNA: TGCGCCAGCAGCTGGCTAGAGGGGCCCTACGAGCAGTACTTC.